Each of the 26 T cell receptor beta chains below was sequenced from the same sample in a study of early T cells in non-severe SARS-CoV-2 infection. Each CDR3 protein gets one entry after TCRdb re-called the 5' RACE reads with MiXCR. The sample holds approximately 56,000 distinct CDR3 sequences, more than 9.5% seen once. Sequenced input: whole blood. The receptors originated from an adult who was a healthcare worker with PCR-confirmed SARS-CoV-2 infection or an uninfected control (not recorded which).

This clonotype came up many times. The chain is built from TRBV5-1 and TRBJ2-7, with D unresolved. With 6 bases removed from V and 1 base from J, the gap between germline ends came to 11 bases. This CDR3 region has 13 residues. The germline CDR1 and CDR2 sequences are SGHRS and YFSETQ. The CDR3 region has the DNA TGCGCCAGCACGCTCGGGCGGTCCTACGAGCAGTACTTC. Its protein product is CASTLGRSYEQYF.

The CDR3 region has the DNA TGTGCCAGCAGCTTAGCACCAGGGATCACAGATACGCAGTATTTT. This codes for CASSLAPGITDTQYF. The V call is TRBV13, the J call TRBJ2-3; possibly TRBD1 for D (5 bases). The CDR3 is 15 residues long. Trimming removed 1 base from V and 2 bases from J, with 10 bases in between. In germline, CDR1 is PRHDT, CDR2 FYEKMQ (reference sequence).

This clonotype has more than one count but fewer than ten. The rearrangement joins TRBV11-2 to TRBJ2-5, with D unresolved. Germline V gene sequence: CDR1 SGHAT, CDR2 FQNNGV. This CDR3 has 15 residues. V lost 5 bases, J lost 1 base, and 14 bases lay in between. CDR3 amino acids: CASSPMTRSQETQYF. CDR3 coding DNA: TGTGCCAGCAGCCCGATGACCCGAAGCCAAGAGACCCAGTACTTC.

In this sample, this clonotype turned up a few times. The chain uses TRBV24-1 and TRBJ2-7; D gene ambiguous. V dropped 1 base and J dropped 4 bases, with 7 bases sitting between them. Germline V lookup: CDR1 KGHDR, CDR2 SFDVKD. The CDR3 has 13 residues. The CDR3, as DNA: TGTGCCACCAGTGATTTCGCCGGTTACGAGCAGTACTTC. It is translated as CATSDFAGYEQYF.

This clonotype was detected only a few times. This chain joins TRBV6-1 and TRBJ1-1; tentative D call: TRBD1 (5 bases). There are 14 residues in the CDR3. The V end was cut by 2 bases, the J end by 0 bases, with 7 bases between. The germline CDR1 and CDR2 sequences are MNHNS and SASEGT. As DNA, the CDR3 is TGTGCCAGCAGTGAATGGGGGGTGAACACTGAAGCTTTCTTT. It is translated as CASSEWGVNTEAFF.

The table lists this clonotype with many counts. The V gene is TRBV12-3 or TRBV12-4, the J gene TRBJ1-5, with D unclear. The length of the CDR3 is 13 residues. V gave up 2 bases and J gave up 0 bases, with 2 bases separating them. CDR3 residues: CASSLNSNQPQHF. Here the CDR3 DNA reads TGTGCCAGCAGTTTAAATAGCAATCAGCCCCAGCATTTT.

In its sample, this clonotype was seen many times. The chain links TRBV4-2 to TRBJ1-4, with 8 bases that match TRBD1. V lost 3 bases to trimming and J lost 7 bases; unmatched junction nucleotides: 7. The CDR3 spans 15 residues. Per germline, CDR1 LGHNA and CDR2 YNFKEQ. CDR3 loop: CASSQSGQGGEKLFF. CDR3 in DNA: TGTGCCAGCAGCCAGAGCGGACAGGGTGGTGAAAAACTGTTTTTT.

The chain employs TRBV4-3 and TRBJ1-4, with a weak D call TRBD1 (6 bases). The CDR3 is made up of 15 amino acids. Germline CDR1 reads LGHNA; CDR2 reads YSLEER. With 6 bases removed from V and 0 bases from J, the gap between germline ends came to 11 bases. In nucleotides, the CDR3 is TGCGCCAGCAGTCCCGGACAGCCAACTAATGAAAAACTGTTTTTT. It specifies CASSPGQPTNEKLFF.

This clonotype has at least ten counts. The gene calls are TRBV19 and TRBJ1-2; D gene uncertain. The CDR3 contains 15 residues. Germline CDR1 reads LNHDA; CDR2 reads SQIVND (reference sequence). V lost 8 bases and J lost 2, with 18 bases in between. CDR3 nucleotide sequence: TGTGCCAGTTCCCTTCCGGGAAGGAGAAACTATGGCTACACCTTC. It is translated as CASSLPGRRNYGYTF.

The chain joins TRBV9 to TRBJ2-7; D possibly corresponds to TRBD2 (6 bases). The CDR3 runs 14 residues. Per germline, CDR1 SGDLS and CDR2 YYNGEE. Between the trimmed V and J ends, which lost 4 bases and 5 bases, there was a span of 16 bases. CDR3 sequence (DNA): TGTGCCAGCAGCCTCGGGCGCGGGGCAAACGAGCAGTACTTC. Translation gives CASSLGRGANEQYF. The full variable domain, completed using reference TRBV9 and TRBJ2-7, is DSGVTQTPKHLITATGQRVTLRCSPRSGDLSVYWYQQSLDQGLQFLIQYYNGEERAKGNILERFSAQQFPDLHSELNLSSLELGDSALYFCASSLGRGANEQYFGPGTRLTVT.

Many counts were recorded for this clonotype. The chain employs TRBV2 and TRBJ2-5; D call uncertain. The ends were cut back, 8 bases at V and 5 bases at J, with 12 bases in the middle. The CDR3 sequence is 12 residues long. CDR1 and CDR2 (germline): SNHLY, FYNNEI. CDR3 bases: TGTGCCAGCTCCTACACCCCGGAGACCCAGTACTTC. Amino acids: CASSYTPETQYF.

This clonotype was seen a handful of times. This chain connects TRBV2 to TRBJ2-1; a possible D gene is TRBD1 (5 bases). Trimming pared 6 bases from V and 3 bases from J, leaving 9 bases between. In germline, CDR1 is SNHLY, CDR2 FYNNEI. The CDR3 sequence is 13 residues long. The CDR3 nucleotides are TGTGCCAGCAGCGGACACATCTACAATGAGCAGTTCTTC. Translated, it gives CASSGHIYNEQFF.

This clonotype was seen ten or more times. The chain couples TRBV2 to TRBJ2-7; perhaps TRBD2 as D (6 bases). This CDR3 comprises 13 residues. V gave up 8 bases and J gave up 3 bases, with 14 bases separating them. Germline loops: CDR1 SNHLY, CDR2 FYNNEI. The CDR3 DNA follows: TGTGCCAGCGAGAGTGTGGGAGGCTACGAGCAGTACTTC. Translating gives CASESVGGYEQYF.

V usage is TRBV10-1 and J usage is TRBJ2-1; D gene ambiguous. Per the germline V gene, CDR1 is WNHNN and CDR2 is SYGVQD (reference sequence). V gave up 3 bases and J gave up 4 bases, with 4 bases separating them. The CDR3 extends over 12 amino acids. The CDR3 region has the DNA TGCGCCAGCAGTGACAGGTACAATGAGCAGTTCTTC. As protein: CASSDRYNEQFF.

This clonotype was observed a few times. CDR3 protein: CSARYLDRGQEGTQYF. Written as DNA, the CDR3 is TGCAGTGCTAGATACCTGGACAGGGGGCAAGAGGGTACGCAGTATTTT. The V gene is TRBV20-1, the J gene TRBJ2-3; 11 nucleotides align to TRBD1. The germline gives CDR1 DFQATT, CDR2 SNEGSKA (reference sequence). The CDR3 covers 16 residues. With V trimmed by 2 bases and J by 8 bases, 12 bases remained unmatched.

This clonotype was seen many times. The chain uses TRBV4-1 and TRBJ1-1; tentative D call: TRBD1 (6 bases). CDR1 MGHRA and CDR2 YSYEKL come from the germline V gene. The ends were cut back, 4 bases at V and 0 bases at J, with 15 bases in the middle. This CDR3 has 16 amino acids. DNA of the CDR3: TGCGCCAGCAGCCTGCGGACAGATCCTATGAACACTGAAGCTTTCTTT. This gives the protein CASSLRTDPMNTEAFF.

This clonotype was found many times. The genes are TRBV2 and TRBJ1-5; 9 bases are a match to TRBD1. Unmatched junction bases numbered 2, after V lost 3 bases and J lost 5 bases. Germline CDR1 is SNHLY and CDR2 is FYNNEI. The CDR3 is made up of 14 amino acids. In DNA, the CDR3 is TGTGCCAGCAGTGAGGGACAGGGCTATCAGCCCCAGCATTTT. Residues: CASSEGQGYQPQHF. The variable domain in full, with the rest retrieved from reference TRBV2 and TRBJ1-5, is EPEVTQTPSHQVTQMGQEVILRCVPISNHLYFYWYRQILGQKVEFLVSFYNNEISEKSEIFDDQFSVERPDGSNFTLKIRSTKLEDSAMYFCASSEGQGYQPQHFGDGTRLSIL.

The V and J genes are TRBV12-3 or TRBV12-4 and TRBJ1-5; 7 bases agree with TRBD1. The V gene end was trimmed by 5 bases and the J gene end by 5 bases; junction bases not matched to a gene: 9. The CDR3 consists of 15 residues. Here the CDR3 reads CASSGDSNKDQPQHF. CDR3 nucleotide sequence: TGTGCCAGCAGTGGGGACAGCAACAAGGATCAGCCCCAGCATTTT.

This chain joins TRBV9 and TRBJ1-1; D ambiguous. Trimming removed 5 bases from V and 6 bases from J, with 17 bases in between. CDR1 SGDLS and CDR2 YYNGEE come from the germline V gene. There are 14 residues in the CDR3. The CDR3 sequence is CASSAHSDRPEAFF. The CDR3 bases are TGTGCCAGCAGTGCCCACAGTGACCGGCCTGAAGCTTTCTTT. The variable domain in full, with the rest retrieved from reference TRBV9 and TRBJ1-1, is DSGVTQTPKHLITATGQRVTLRCSPRSGDLSVYWYQQSLDQGLQFLIQYYNGEERAKGNILERFSAQQFPDLHSELNLSSLELGDSALYFCASSAHSDRPEAFFGQGTRLTVV.

On this clonotype itself: Possible read error: a much larger clone is one base away. V and J are TRBV4-1 and TRBJ1-5; D is uncertain. Germline assignment: CDR1 MGHRA and CDR2 YSYEKL. The CDR3 totals 14 residues. Between the trimmed V and J ends, which lost 1 base and 2 bases, there was a span of 6 bases. CDR3 nucleotides: TGCGCCAGCAGCCAAGCGGGATGCAATCAGCCCCAGCATTTT. Its protein product is CASSQAGCNQPQHF.

The V gene is TRBV28, the J gene TRBJ2-7, with D possibly TRBD2 on 6 matching bases. V was clipped by 0 bases and J by 7 bases, with 7 bases between them. The CDR3 extends over 12 amino acids. Germline CDR1 MDHEN, CDR2 SYDVKM. CDR3: CASSLWGGEQYF. The CDR3 DNA sequence: TGTGCCAGCAGTTTATGGGGGGGAGAGCAGTACTTC.

This clonotype was found many times. The chain joins TRBV20-1 to TRBJ1-5, with a weak D call TRBD1 (5 bases). The CDR3 runs 12 residues. The germline V gene encodes CDR1 DFQATT and CDR2 SNEGSKA (reference sequence). The V gene lost 7 bases and the J gene lost 9 bases, with 16 bases spanning the gap. The CDR3 reads CSVGDGKGPQHF. CDR3 bases: TGCAGTGTAGGGGACGGCAAGGGGCCCCAGCATTTT.

This clonotype was detected a few times. The chain joins TRBV12-3 or TRBV12-4 to TRBJ2-3, with 8 bases identical to TRBD2. CDR3 length: 14 amino acids. V lost 7 bases, J lost 0 bases, and 3 bases stayed unmatched. CDR3 in DNA: TGTGCCAGCAAACTAGCGGAGAGCACAGATACGCAGTATTTT. Residues: CASKLAESTDTQYF.

This clonotype has at least ten counts. V and J are TRBV20-1 and TRBJ2-7, with 8 bases aligning to TRBD1. CDR1 is DFQATT, CDR2 SNEGSKA, per germline (reference sequence). The trim removed 8 bases at V and 6 bases at J, leaving 9 bases unmatched. CDR3 length: 12 amino acids. The CDR3 DNA sequence: TGCAGTACCCAGGGGGCGCTTCCCGAGCAGTACTTC. Translating gives CSTQGALPEQYF.

This clonotype was counted between two and nine times. The rearrangement joins TRBV30 to TRBJ2-2; TRBD2 agrees at 12 bases. Trimming cost V 7 bases and J 0 bases; bases outside gene matches: 9. CDR3 length: 17 residues. Germline V gene data show CDR1 as GTSNPN and CDR2 as SVGIG (reference sequence). The CDR3 is CASLRPSGGANTGELFF. In DNA form, the CDR3 reads TGTGCCTCTTTAAGGCCTAGCGGGGGGGCGAACACCGGGGAGCTGTTTTTT.

The chain uses TRBV4-2 and TRBJ2-1; TRBD2 matches 11 bases. Trimming removed 1 base from V and 5 bases from J; junction bases left unmatched: 4. Germline V CDR1 and CDR2: LGHNA, YNFKEQ. The CDR3 loop spans 16 amino acids. CDR3 residues: CASSQVGLADHNEQFF. The CDR3 DNA follows: TGTGCCAGCAGCCAAGTGGGACTAGCGGACCACAATGAGCAGTTCTTC.